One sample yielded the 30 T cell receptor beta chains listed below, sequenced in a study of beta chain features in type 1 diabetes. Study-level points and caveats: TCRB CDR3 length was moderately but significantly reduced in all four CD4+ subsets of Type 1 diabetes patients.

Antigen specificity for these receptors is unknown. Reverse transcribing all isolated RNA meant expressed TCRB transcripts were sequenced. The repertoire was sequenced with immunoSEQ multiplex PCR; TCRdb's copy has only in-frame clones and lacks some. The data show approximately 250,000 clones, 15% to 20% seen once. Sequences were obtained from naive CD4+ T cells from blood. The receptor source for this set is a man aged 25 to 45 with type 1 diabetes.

CDR3 nucleotide sequence: TGCGCCAGCAGCCAAGAACAGGGGGCAGAGACCCAGTACTTC. Translating gives CASSQEQGAETQYF. The chain carries TRBV4-1 and TRBJ2-5; the match to TRBD1 covers 9 bases. V dropped 0 bases and J dropped 4; count of bases not matched to a gene: 0. In germline, CDR1 is MGHRA, CDR2 YSYEKL. The CDR3 has 14 residues.

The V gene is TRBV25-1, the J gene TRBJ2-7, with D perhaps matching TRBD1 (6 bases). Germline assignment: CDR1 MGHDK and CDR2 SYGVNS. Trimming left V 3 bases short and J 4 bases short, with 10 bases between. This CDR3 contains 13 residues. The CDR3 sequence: CASSEVQGYEQYF. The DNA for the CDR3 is TGTGCCAGCAGTGAGGTACAGGGTTACGAGCAGTACTTC.

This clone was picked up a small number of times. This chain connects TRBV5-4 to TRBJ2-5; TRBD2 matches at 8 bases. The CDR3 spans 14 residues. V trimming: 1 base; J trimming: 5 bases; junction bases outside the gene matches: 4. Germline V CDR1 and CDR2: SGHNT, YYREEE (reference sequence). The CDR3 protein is CASSLREGRETQYF. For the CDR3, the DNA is TGTGCCAGCAGCTTGCGGGAGGGCCGGGAGACCCAGTACTTC.

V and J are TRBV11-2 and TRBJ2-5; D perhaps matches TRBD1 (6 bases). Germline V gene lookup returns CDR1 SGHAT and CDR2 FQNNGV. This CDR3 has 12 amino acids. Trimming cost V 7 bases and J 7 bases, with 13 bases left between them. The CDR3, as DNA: TGTGCCAGCAACTCACAGGGAATGACCCAGTACTTC. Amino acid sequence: CASNSQGMTQYF.

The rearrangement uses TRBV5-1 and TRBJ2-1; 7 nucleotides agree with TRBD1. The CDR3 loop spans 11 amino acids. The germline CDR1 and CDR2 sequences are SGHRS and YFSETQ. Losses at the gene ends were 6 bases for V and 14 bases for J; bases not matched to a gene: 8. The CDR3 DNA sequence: TGCGCCAGCAAAAACAGGGGATACGAGTTCTTC. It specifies CASKNRGYEFF.

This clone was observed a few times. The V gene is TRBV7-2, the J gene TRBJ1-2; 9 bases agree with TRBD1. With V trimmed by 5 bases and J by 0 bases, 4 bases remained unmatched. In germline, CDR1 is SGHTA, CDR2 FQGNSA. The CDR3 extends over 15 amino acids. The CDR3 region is CASSTGTGSNYGYTF. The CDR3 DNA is TGTGCCAGCAGCACAGGGACAGGGTCTAACTATGGCTACACCTTC.

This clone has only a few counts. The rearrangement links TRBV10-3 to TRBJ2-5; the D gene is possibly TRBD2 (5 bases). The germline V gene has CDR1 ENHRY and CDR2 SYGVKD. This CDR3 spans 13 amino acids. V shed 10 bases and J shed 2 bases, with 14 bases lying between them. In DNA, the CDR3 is TGTGCCACCCAGAGAGGGCCACAAGAGACCCAGTACTTC. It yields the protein CATQRGPQETQYF.

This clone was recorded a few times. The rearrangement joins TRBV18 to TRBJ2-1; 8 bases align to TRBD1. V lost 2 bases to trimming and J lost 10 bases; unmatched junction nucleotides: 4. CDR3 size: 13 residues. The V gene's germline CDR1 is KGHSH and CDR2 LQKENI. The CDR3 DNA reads TGTGCCAGCTCACCAGATTCAGGGGGCGAGCAGTTCTTC. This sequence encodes CASSPDSGGEQFF.

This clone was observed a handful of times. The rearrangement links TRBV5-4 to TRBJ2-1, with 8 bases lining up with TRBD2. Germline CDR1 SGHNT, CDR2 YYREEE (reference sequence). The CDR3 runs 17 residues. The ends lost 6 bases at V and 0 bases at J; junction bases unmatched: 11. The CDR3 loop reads CASTRGGGPSSYNEQFF. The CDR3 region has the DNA TGTGCCAGCACCCGGGGGGGCGGGCCGAGCTCCTACAATGAGCAGTTCTTC.

As DNA, the CDR3 is TGTGCCAGCAGCAACAGGGGGTACGAGCAGTACTTC. Its protein is CASSNRGYEQYF. This chain connects TRBV28 to TRBJ2-7, with 8 nucleotides matching TRBD1. V lost 6 bases and J lost 4; bases outside the gene matches: 2. Germline assignment: CDR1 MDHEN and CDR2 SYDVKM. CDR3 length: 12 amino acids. The complete variable domain, with remaining parts taken from reference TRBV28 and TRBJ2-7, reads DVKVTQSSRYLVKRTGEKVFLECVQDMDHENMFWYRQDPGLGLRLIYFSYDVKMKEKGDIPEGYSVSREKKERFSLILESASTNQTSMYLCASSNRGYEQYFGPGTRLTVT.

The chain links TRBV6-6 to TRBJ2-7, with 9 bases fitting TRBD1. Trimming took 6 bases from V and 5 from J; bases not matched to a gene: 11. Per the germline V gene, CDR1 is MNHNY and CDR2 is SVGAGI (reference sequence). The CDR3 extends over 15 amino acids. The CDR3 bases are TGTGCCAGCAGGCCCCCCCGGGACAGGGCTCACGAGCAGTACTTC. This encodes CASRPPRDRAHEQYF.

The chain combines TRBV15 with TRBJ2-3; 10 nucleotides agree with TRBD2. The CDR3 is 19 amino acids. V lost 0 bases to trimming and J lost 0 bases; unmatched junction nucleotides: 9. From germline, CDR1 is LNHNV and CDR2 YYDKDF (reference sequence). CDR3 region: CATSRDVSGRAGSTDTQYF. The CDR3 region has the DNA TGTGCCACCAGCAGAGATGTGAGCGGGAGGGCGGGGAGCACAGATACGCAGTATTTT.

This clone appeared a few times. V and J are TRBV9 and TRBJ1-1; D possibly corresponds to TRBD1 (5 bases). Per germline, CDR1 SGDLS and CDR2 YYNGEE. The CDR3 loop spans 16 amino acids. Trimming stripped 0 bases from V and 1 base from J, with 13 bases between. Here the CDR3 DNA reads TGTGCCAGCAGCGTAGGGAGACAAGGGACGAACACTGAAGCTTTCTTT. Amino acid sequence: CASSVGRQGTNTEAFF.

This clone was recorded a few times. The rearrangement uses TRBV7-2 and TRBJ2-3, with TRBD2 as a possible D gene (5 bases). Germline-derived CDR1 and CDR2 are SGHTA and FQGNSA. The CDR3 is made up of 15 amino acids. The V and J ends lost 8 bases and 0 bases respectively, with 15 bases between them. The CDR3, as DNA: TGTGCCAGCGGCACTTGGACTGGGAGCACAGATACGCAGTATTTT. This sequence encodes CASGTWTGSTDTQYF.

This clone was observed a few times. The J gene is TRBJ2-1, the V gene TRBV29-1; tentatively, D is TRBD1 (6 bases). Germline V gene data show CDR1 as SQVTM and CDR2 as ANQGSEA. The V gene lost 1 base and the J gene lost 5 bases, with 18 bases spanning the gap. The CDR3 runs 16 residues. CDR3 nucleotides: TGCAGCGTTGAAGGGTTCGGGTTGGGGGCAAACAATGAGCAGTTCTTC. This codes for CSVEGFGLGANNEQFF.

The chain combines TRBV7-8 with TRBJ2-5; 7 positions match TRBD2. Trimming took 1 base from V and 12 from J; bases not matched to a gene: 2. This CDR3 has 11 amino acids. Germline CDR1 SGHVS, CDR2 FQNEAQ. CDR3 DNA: TGTGCCAGCAGCTTAGAAGCGGGAAAGTACTTC. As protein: CASSLEAGKYF.

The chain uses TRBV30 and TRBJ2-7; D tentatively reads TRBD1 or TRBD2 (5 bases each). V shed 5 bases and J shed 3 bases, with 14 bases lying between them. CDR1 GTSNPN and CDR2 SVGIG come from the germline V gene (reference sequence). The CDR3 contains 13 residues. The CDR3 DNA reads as TGTGCCTGGGGACCGGGACCCAGCTACGAGCAGTACTTC. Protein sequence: CAWGPGPSYEQYF.

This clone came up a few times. In nucleotides, the CDR3 is TGTGCCAGCAGTGATCAGGGATGGTACGAGCAGTACTTC. Protein product: CASSDQGWYEQYF. V and J are TRBV25-1 and TRBJ2-7; perhaps TRBD1 as D (5 bases). The CDR3 extends over 13 amino acids. The germline CDR1 and CDR2 sequences are MGHDK and SYGVNS. V was shortened by 3 bases and J by 4 bases, with 10 bases between the two germline ends.

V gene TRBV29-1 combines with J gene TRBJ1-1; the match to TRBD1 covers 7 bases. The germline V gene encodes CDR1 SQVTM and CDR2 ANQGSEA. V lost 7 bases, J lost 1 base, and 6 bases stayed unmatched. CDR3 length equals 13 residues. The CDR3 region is CSGKGQRNTEAFF. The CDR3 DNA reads TGCAGCGGGAAGGGACAGAGGAACACTGAAGCTTTCTTT.

Here the CDR3 reads CASSFKWANQPQHF. CDR3 sequence (DNA): TGTGCCAGCAGCTTCAAGTGGGCTAATCAGCCCCAGCATTTT. The chain recombines TRBV7-2 with TRBJ1-5; D is ambiguous. Between the trimmed V and J ends, which lost 3 bases and 4 bases, there was a span of 10 bases. Germline-derived CDR1 and CDR2 are SGHTA and FQGNSA. The CDR3 length is 14 residues.

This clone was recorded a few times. CDR3 region: CASSQDRREGLYNEQFF. CDR3 bases: TGCGCCAGCAGCCAAGATCGGAGGGAGGGGTTATACAATGAGCAGTTCTTC. The gene calls are TRBV4-1 and TRBJ2-1; 7 bases agree with TRBD2. Trimming took 0 bases from V and 4 from J; bases not matched to a gene: 9. This CDR3 spans 17 amino acids. The germline gives CDR1 MGHRA, CDR2 YSYEKL.

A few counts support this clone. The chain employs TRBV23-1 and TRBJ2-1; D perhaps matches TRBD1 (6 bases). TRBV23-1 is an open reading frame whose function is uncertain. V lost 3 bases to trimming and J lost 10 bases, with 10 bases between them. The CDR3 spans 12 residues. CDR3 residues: CASSHTGSEQFF. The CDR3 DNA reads TGCGCCAGCAGTCACACAGGGTCCGAGCAGTTCTTC.

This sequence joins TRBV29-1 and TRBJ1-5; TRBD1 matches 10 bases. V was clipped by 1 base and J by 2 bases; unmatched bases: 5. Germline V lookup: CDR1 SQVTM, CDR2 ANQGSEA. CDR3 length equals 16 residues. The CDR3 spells CSVEVADRGGNQPQHF. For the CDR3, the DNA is TGCAGCGTTGAAGTTGCGGACAGGGGGGGCAATCAGCCCCAGCATTTT. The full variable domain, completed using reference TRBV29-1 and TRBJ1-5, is SAVISQKPSRDICQRGTSLTIQCQVDSQVTMMFWYRQQPGQSLTLIATANQGSEATYESGFVIDKFPISRPNLTFSTLTVSNMSPEDSSIYLCSVEVADRGGNQPQHFGDGTRLSIL.

The CDR3 nucleotides are TGTGCCAGCAGCTTAGCAAGCCTGGACAATGAGCAGTTCTTC. Translated: CASSLASLDNEQFF. V is TRBV7-9 and J is TRBJ2-1; D uncertain. The germline CDR1 and CDR2 sequences are SEHNR and FQNEAQ (reference sequence). V gave up 0 bases and J gave up 5 bases, with 8 bases separating them. The CDR3 contains 14 residues.

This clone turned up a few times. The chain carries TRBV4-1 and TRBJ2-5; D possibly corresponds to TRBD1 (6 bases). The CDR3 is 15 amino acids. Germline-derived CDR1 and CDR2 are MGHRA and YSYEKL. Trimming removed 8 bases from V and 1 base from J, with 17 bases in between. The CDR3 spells CASSSTGFVQETQYF. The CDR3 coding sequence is TGCGCCAGCTCCTCAACAGGGTTTGTCCAAGAGACCCAGTACTTC.

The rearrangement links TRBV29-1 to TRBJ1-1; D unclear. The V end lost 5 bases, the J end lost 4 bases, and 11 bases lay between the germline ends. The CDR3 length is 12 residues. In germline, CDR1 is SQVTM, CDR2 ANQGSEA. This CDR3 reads CSVRPDRTEAFF. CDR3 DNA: TGCAGCGTTCGACCTGACCGCACTGAAGCTTTCTTT.

The CDR3 is CASSGDRESEKLFF. In DNA, the CDR3 is TGCGCCAGCAGTGGGGACAGGGAAAGTGAAAAACTGTTTTTT. This chain links TRBV23-1 with TRBJ1-4, with TRBD1 matching over 9 bases. TRBV23-1 is an ORF for which the function is uncertain. The V segment lost 5 bases and the J segment 7 bases; nucleotides outside the gene matches: 5. The CDR3 runs to 14 residues.

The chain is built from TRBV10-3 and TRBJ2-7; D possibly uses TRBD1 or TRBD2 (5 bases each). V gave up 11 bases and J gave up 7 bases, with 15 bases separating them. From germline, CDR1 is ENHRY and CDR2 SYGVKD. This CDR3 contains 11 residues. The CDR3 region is CASGTLREQYF. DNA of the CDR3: TGTGCCTCAGGGACGCTACGAGAGCAGTACTTC.

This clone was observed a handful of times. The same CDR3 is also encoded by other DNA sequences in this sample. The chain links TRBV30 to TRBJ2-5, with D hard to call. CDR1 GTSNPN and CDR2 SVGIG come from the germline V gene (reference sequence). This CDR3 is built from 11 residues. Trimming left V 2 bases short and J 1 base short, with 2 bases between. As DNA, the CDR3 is TGTGCCTGGAGTACCCAAGAGACCCAGTACTTC. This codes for CAWSTQETQYF.

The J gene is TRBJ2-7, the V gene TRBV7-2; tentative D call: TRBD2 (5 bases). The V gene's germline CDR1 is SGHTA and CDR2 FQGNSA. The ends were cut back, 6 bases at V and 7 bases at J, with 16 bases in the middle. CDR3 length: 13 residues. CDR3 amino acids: CASRSGLAFEQYF. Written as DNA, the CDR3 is TGTGCCAGCAGGTCGGGTTTAGCGTTTGAGCAGTACTTC.